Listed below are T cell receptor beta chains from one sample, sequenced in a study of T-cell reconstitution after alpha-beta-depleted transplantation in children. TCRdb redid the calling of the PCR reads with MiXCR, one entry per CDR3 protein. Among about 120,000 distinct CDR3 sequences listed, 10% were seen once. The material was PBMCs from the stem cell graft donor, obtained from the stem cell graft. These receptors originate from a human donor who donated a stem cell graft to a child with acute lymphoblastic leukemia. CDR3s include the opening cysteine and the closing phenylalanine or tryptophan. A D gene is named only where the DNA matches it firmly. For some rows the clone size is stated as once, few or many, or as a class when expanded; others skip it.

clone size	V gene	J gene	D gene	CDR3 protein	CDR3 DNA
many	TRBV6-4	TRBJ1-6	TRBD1	CASSEDRDNSPLHF	TGTGCCAGCAGTGAGGACAGGGATAATTCACCCCTCCACTTT
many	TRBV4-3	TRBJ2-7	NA	CASSQDLMEGAREQYF	TGCGCCAGCAGCCAAGATCTAATGGAGGGGGCGCGGGAGCAGTACTTC
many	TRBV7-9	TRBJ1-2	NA	CASSFVPLDGYTF	TGTGCCAGCAGCTTCGTCCCTTTGGATGGCTACACCTTC
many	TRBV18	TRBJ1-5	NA	CASSPAGDQPQHF	TGTGCCAGCTCACCCGCAGGGGATCAGCCCCAGCATTTT
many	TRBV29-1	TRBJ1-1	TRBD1	CSGGQGGNTEAFF	TGCAGCGGTGGACAGGGTGGGAACACTGAAGCTTTCTTT
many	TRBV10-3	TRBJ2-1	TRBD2	CAISEPSGGSGEQFF	TGTGCCATCAGTGAGCCTAGCGGGGGAAGTGGTGAGCAGTTCTTC
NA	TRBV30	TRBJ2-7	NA	CAWSDSYEQYF	TGTGCCTGGAGTGACAGCTACGAGCAGTACTTC
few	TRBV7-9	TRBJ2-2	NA	CASIGRNTGELFF	TGTGCCTCCATCGGACGGAACACCGGGGAGCTGTTTTTT
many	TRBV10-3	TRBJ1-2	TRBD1	CAISEEGTGWNYGYTF	TGTGCCATCAGTGAAGAGGGGACAGGCTGGAACTATGGCTACACCTTC
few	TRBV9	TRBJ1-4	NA	CASSALDRTNEKLFF	TGTGCCAGCAGCGCCCTGGACAGAACCAATGAAAAACTGTTTTTT
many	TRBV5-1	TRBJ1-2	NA	CASSPQESYGYTF	TGCGCCAGCAGCCCACAGGAAAGCTATGGCTACACCTTC
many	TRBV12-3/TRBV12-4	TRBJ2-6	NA	CASSLGGGRSGANVLTF	TGTGCCAGCAGTTTAGGAGGGGGGCGCTCTGGGGCCAACGTCCTGACTTTC
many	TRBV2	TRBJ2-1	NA	CASTGNEQFF	TGTGCCAGCACGGGGAATGAGCAGTTCTTC
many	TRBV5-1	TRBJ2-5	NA	CASSLLNPIQETQYF	TGCGCCAGCAGCTTGCTAAATCCGATCCAAGAGACCCAGTACTTC
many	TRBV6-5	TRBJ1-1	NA	CASSYSGVGLTEAFF	TGTGCCAGCAGTTACTCGGGGGTAGGGTTAACTGAAGCTTTCTTT
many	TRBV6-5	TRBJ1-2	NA	CASSYRPGNHYGYTF	TGTGCCAGCAGTTACAGGCCAGGGAATCACTATGGCTACACCTTC
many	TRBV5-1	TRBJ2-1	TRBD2	CASTQGRGGLDEQFF	TGCGCCAGCACACAGGGCCGGGGGGGCCTCGATGAGCAGTTCTTC
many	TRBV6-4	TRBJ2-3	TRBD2	CASSDGTSGTDTQYF	TGTGCCAGCAGTGACGGGACTAGCGGCACAGATACGCAGTATTTT
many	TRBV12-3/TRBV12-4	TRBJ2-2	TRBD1	CASSFSTGAAGELFF	TGTGCCAGCAGTTTTTCTACAGGGGCGGCCGGGGAGCTGTTTTTT
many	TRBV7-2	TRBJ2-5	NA	CASSLGWGTQYF	TGTGCCAGCAGCTTAGGGTGGGGGACCCAGTACTTC
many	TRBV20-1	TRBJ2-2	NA	CSARNPLGLNTGELFF	TGCAGTGCTCGAAACCCCCTAGGACTCAACACCGGGGAGCTGTTTTTT
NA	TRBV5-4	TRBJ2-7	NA	CASSLLGHVYEQYF	TGTGCCAGCAGCCTACTAGGACACGTCTACGAGCAGTACTTC
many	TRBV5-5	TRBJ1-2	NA	CASSPGGRGNYGYTF	TGTGCCAGCAGCCCCGGGGGGAGGGGGAACTATGGCTACACCTTC
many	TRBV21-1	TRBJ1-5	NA	CASSNWTGFYSNQPQHF	TGTGCCAGCAGCAATTGGACAGGATTTTATAGCAATCAGCCCCAGCATTTT
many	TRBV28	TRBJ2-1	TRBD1	CASRQQGSSSNEQFF	TGTGCCAGCAGACAACAGGGGTCTTCATCCAATGAGCAGTTCTTC
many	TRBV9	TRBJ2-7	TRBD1	CASNRGQGGSHEQYF	TGTGCCAGCAACCGTGGACAGGGCGGTTCCCACGAGCAGTACTTC
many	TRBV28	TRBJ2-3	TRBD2	CASSLQRGGSSDTQYF	TGTGCCAGCAGTTTACAGCGGGGGGGCAGCTCAGATACGCAGTATTTT
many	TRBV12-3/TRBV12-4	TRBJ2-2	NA	CASSLAGGTGELFF	TGTGCCAGCAGTTTAGCAGGGGGCACCGGGGAGCTGTTTTTT
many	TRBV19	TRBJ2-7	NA	CASSNPGRREIEQYF	TGTGCCAGTAGTAACCCGGGGAGGAGGGAAATCGAGCAGTACTTC
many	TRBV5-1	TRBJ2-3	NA	CASSLFGRGKTDTQYF	TGCGCCAGCAGCTTGTTTGGGCGGGGAAAGACAGATACGCAGTATTTT
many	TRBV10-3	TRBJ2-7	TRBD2	CAISESGREGYEQYF	TGTGCCATCAGTGAGTCCGGCAGGGAGGGCTACGAGCAGTACTTC
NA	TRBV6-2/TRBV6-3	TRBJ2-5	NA	CASSYSIGGAETQYF	TGTGCCAGCAGTTACTCGATCGGGGGCGCGGAGACCCAGTACTTC
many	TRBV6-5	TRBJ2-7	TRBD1	CASSYLPDRDEQYF	TGTGCCAGCAGTTATTTACCGGACAGGGACGAGCAGTACTTC
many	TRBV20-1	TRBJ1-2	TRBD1	CSARIYRTGANYGYTF	TGCAGTGCTAGAATATACCGGACAGGGGCTAACTATGGCTACACCTTC
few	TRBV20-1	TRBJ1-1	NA	CSASVSVLSEAFF	TGCAGTGCTAGTGTTTCGGTACTGTCTGAAGCTTTCTTT
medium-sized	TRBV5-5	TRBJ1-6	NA	CASSLTTGSPLHF	TGTGCCAGCAGCTTAACAACCGGTTCACCCCTCCACTTT
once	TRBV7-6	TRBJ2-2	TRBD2	CASSPLGLAVGGELFF	TGTGCCAGCAGCCCCCTGGGACTAGCGGTAGGCGGGGAGCTGTTTTTT
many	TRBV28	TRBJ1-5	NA	CASSLPGYSNQPQHF	TGTGCCAGCAGTTTGCCCGGCTATAGCAATCAGCCCCAGCATTTT
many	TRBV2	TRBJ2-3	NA	CASSRLQSGADTQYF	TGTGCCAGCAGTAGACTCCAGAGTGGGGCAGATACGCAGTATTTT
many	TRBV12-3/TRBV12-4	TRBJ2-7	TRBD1	CASSPLRDRGHREQYF	TGTGCCAGCAGTCCCCTCCGGGACAGGGGGCATCGCGAGCAGTACTTC
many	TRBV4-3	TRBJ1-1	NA	CASRWGRNTEAFF	TGCGCCAGCAGGTGGGGACGTAACACTGAAGCTTTCTTT
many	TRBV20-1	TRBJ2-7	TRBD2	CSAVTSGGREVYF	TGCAGTGCCGTGACTAGCGGAGGACGGGAAGTTTACTTC
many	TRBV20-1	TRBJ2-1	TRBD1	CSAPQGQGGSNEQFF	TGCAGTGCTCCGCAGGGACAGGGGGGCTCCAATGAGCAGTTCTTC
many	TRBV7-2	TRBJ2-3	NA	CASSLGRLTDTQYF	TGTGCCAGCAGCTTAGGTCGGCTCACAGATACGCAGTATTTT
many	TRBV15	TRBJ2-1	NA	CATSRGSTGSNEQFF	TGTGCCACCAGCAGAGGATCCACGGGTAGCAATGAGCAGTTCTTC
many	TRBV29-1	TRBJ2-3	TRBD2	CSVFPVLWGGGTDTQYF	TGCAGCGTTTTTCCGGTATTGTGGGGGGGGGGCACAGATACGCAGTATTTT
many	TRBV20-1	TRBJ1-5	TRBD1	CSARDRGTQPQHF	TGCAGTGCTCGGGACAGGGGGACTCAGCCCCAGCATTTT
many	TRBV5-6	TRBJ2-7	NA	CASSLVSRGVHEQYF	TGTGCCAGCAGCTTGGTCTCAAGGGGGGTGCACGAGCAGTACTTC
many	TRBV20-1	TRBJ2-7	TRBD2	CSASRLAGEFYEQYF	TGCAGTGCTAGTAGGCTAGCGGGAGAGTTCTACGAGCAGTACTTC
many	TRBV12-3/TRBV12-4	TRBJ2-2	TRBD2	CASSQTSGLNTGELFF	TGTGCCAGCAGCCAAACTAGCGGATTGAACACCGGGGAGCTGTTTTTT
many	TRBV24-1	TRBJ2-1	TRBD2	CATSDAVLAGRDGEQFF	TGTGCCACCAGTGACGCCGTTCTAGCGGGAAGGGACGGTGAGCAGTTCTTC
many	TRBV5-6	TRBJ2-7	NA	CASSLGQSTYEQYF	TGTGCCAGCAGCTTGGGCCAGTCCACCTACGAGCAGTACTTC
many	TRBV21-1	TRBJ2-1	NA	CASTSRPGTSGGRSGYNEQFF	TGTGCCAGCACCTCCCGTCCGGGGACTAGCGGGGGGCGTTCGGGGTACAATGAGCAGTTCTTC
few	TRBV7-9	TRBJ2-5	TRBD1	CASSLDSVGTGLETQYF	TGTGCCAGCAGCCTCGATTCCGTTGGGACAGGCCTAGAGACCCAGTACTTC
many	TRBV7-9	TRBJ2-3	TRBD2	CASSLPTKAGGSQDTQYF	TGTGCCAGCAGCCTCCCTACTAAAGCGGGAGGTTCCCAAGATACGCAGTATTTT
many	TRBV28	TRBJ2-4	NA	CASSIPGLAKNIQYF	TGTGCCAGCAGTATACCGGGACTAGCCAAAAACATTCAGTACTTC
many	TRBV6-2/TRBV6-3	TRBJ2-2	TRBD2	CASSRGLPFGPGELFF	TGTGCCAGCAGTCGGGGACTACCATTTGGGCCCGGGGAGCTGTTTTTT